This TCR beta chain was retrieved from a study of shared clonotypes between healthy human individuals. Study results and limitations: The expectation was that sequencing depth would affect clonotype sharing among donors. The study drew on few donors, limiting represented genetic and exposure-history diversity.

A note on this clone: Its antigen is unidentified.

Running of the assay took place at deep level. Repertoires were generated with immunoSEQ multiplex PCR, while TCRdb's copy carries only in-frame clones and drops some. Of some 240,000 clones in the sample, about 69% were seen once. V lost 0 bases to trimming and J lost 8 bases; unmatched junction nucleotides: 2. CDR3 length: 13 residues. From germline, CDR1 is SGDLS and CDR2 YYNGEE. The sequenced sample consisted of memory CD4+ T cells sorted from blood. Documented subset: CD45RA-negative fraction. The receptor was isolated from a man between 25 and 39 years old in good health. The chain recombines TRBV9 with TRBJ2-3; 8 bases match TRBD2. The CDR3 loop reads CASSVDSGGTQYF. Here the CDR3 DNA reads TGTGCCAGCAGCGTAGACAGCGGGGGTACGCAGTATTTT.